This passage covers 32 T cell receptor beta chains from one sample sequenced in a study of blood T cell repertoires in COVID-19. Repertoires were generated with immunoSEQ multiplex PCR, while TCRdb's copy carries only in-frame clones and drops some. Here the sample spans 150,000 to 180,000 clones, around 83% being singletons. Sequencing used peripheral blood. The origin of the receptors is a woman aged 60 to 75 with acute or convalescent COVID-19.

The CDR3 region has the DNA TGTGCCAGCTCACCACCGGGGGCAGGGGTGAACACTGAAGCTTTCTTT. Translation: CASSPPGAGVNTEAFF. The V and J genes are TRBV18 and TRBJ1-1; the D gene is possibly TRBD1 (6 bases). From germline, CDR1 is KGHSH and CDR2 LQKENI. This CDR3 comprises 16 residues. V was cut by 0 bases and J by 0 bases, with 11 bases left in between.

The chain has TRBV10-2 and TRBJ1-6, with D unresolved. V lost 6 bases, J lost 7 bases, and 13 bases lay in between. CDR1 and CDR2 (germline): WSHSY, SAAADI. This CDR3 is built from 14 residues. CDR3 residues: CASRGIAGNSPLHF. Written as DNA, the CDR3 is TGCGCCAGCAGAGGGATCGCGGGCAATTCACCCCTCCACTTT.

The chain recombines TRBV5-1 with TRBJ2-1, with a possible D match to TRBD2 (6 bases). V shed 6 bases and J shed 2 bases, with 15 bases lying between them. The CDR3 is made up of 15 amino acids. In germline, CDR1 is SGHRS, CDR2 YFSETQ. CDR3 bases: TGCGCCAGCAAAGTCTCGGGACTTCCCTACAATGAGCAGTTCTTC. It codes for CASKVSGLPYNEQFF. Supplemented by reference TRBV5-1 and TRBJ2-1, the full variable domain reads KAGVTQTPRYLIKTRGQQVTLSCSPISGHRSVSWYQQTPGQGLQFLFEYFSETQRNKGNFPGRFSGRQFSNSRSEMNVSTLELGDSALYLCASKVSGLPYNEQFFGPGTRLTVL.

V gene TRBV5-4 combines with J gene TRBJ2-2; weak D call: TRBD1 (6 bases). Germline-derived CDR1 and CDR2 are SGHNT and YYREEE (reference sequence). This CDR3 has 18 amino acids. The V gene lost 0 bases and the J gene lost 6 bases, with 21 bases spanning the gap. CDR3 protein: CASSLAKVKGVGAGELFF. CDR3 coding DNA: TGTGCCAGCAGCTTGGCCAAAGTCAAGGGGGTTGGGGCCGGGGAGCTGTTTTTT.

The chain uses TRBV28 and TRBJ1-5; 8 bases are shared with TRBD1. V shed 5 bases and J 1 base; nucleotides not matched to a gene: 4. Germline lookup yields CDR1 MDHEN and CDR2 SYDVKM. This CDR3 contains 15 residues. DNA of the CDR3: TGTGCCAGCAGTCAGGGGGCCGGGAGCAATCAGCCCCAGCATTTT. It translates to CASSQGAGSNQPQHF.

The chain combines TRBV11-2 with TRBJ2-3; perhaps TRBD2 as D (6 bases). Germline lookup yields CDR1 SGHAT and CDR2 FQNNGV. This CDR3 is built from 16 residues. V was pared by 1 base and J by 4 bases, with 15 bases between. CDR3 region: CASSLALGGAADTQYF. Written as DNA, the CDR3 is TGTGCCAGCAGCTTAGCCCTCGGAGGGGCTGCAGATACGCAGTATTTT.

This clone was seen just once. The chain joins TRBV29-1 to TRBJ1-4; D is uncertain. This CDR3 is 11 amino acids long. V was trimmed by 7 bases and J by 8 bases, leaving 11 bases between them. Germline assignment: CDR1 SQVTM and CDR2 ANQGSEA. The CDR3 region is CSGTVGEKLFF. The CDR3 nucleotides read TGCAGCGGGACTGTTGGGGAAAAACTGTTTTTT.

V and J are TRBV5-1 and TRBJ1-3; D remains unclear. The V end lost 0 bases, the J end lost 10 bases, and 14 bases lay between the germline ends. CDR3 length equals 14 residues. The germline V gene has CDR1 SGHRS and CDR2 YFSETQ. The CDR3: CASSLGQSQKTIYF. For the CDR3, the DNA is TGCGCCAGCAGCTTGGGGCAATCCCAGAAAACCATATATTTT. Complete variable domain (other parts from reference TRBV5-1 and TRBJ1-3): KAGVTQTPRYLIKTRGQQVTLSCSPISGHRSVSWYQQTPGQGLQFLFEYFSETQRNKGNFPGRFSGRQFSNSRSEMNVSTLELGDSALYLCASSLGQSQKTIYFGEGSWLTVV.

The V call is TRBV18, the J call TRBJ1-5, with TRBD1 matching 12 bases. V was pared by 3 bases and J by 3 bases, with 6 bases of the junction left unmatched. CDR3 size: 17 residues. Per the germline V gene, CDR1 is KGHSH and CDR2 is LQKENI. The CDR3 DNA follows: TGTGCCAGCTCACCGTTTATGGGACAGGGGGCCAATCAGCCCCAGCATTTT. It is translated as CASSPFMGQGANQPQHF.

A single count supports this clone. V and J are TRBV6-1 and TRBJ2-5; no firm D call. This CDR3 is 14 amino acids long. Per the germline V gene, CDR1 is MNHNS and CDR2 is SASEGT. V was trimmed by 1 base and J by 1 base, leaving 7 bases between them. The CDR3 here is CASSEGSTQETQYF. The CDR3 DNA follows: TGTGCCAGCAGTGAAGGTTCTACCCAAGAGACCCAGTACTTC.

The count of this clone is one. The chain recombines TRBV7-9 with TRBJ2-1, with 7 bases that match TRBD1. This CDR3 spans 14 amino acids. Germline V gene data show CDR1 as SEHNR and CDR2 as FQNEAQ (reference sequence). Unmatched junction bases numbered 3, after V lost 5 bases and J lost 2 bases. The CDR3 nucleotides are TGTGCCAGCAGCCCGACAGGGCCCTACAATGAGCAGTTCTTC. Encoded protein: CASSPTGPYNEQFF. Looking up the rest from reference TRBV7-9 and TRBJ2-1 gives the full variable domain: DTGVSQNPRHKITKRGQNVTFRCDPISEHNRLYWYRQTLGQGPEFLTYFQNEAQLEKSRLLSDRFSAERPKGSFSTLEIQRTEQGDSAMYLCASSPTGPYNEQFFGPGTRLTVL.

This clone has just a few counts. The rearrangement joins TRBV12-3 or TRBV12-4 to TRBJ2-5; 8 bases are a match to TRBD1. J lost 4 bases, V lost 6 bases, and 4 bases had no gene match. CDR3 size: 13 residues. CDR3 DNA sequence: TGTGCCAGCAGCATCAGGGGGCGAGAGACCCAGTACTTC. Protein: CASSIRGRETQYF.

CDR3 in amino acids: CASTRDISSGNTIYF. CDR3 nucleotides: TGTGCCAGCACGCGAGACATCAGCTCTGGAAACACCATATATTTT. J is TRBJ1-3 and V is TRBV6-5; D unresolved. The CDR3 sequence is 15 residues long. Deletions cut 7 bases from V and 0 bases from J, with 13 bases between. Germline CDR1 MNHEY, CDR2 SVGAGI.

About this clone itself: The sample carries other DNA sequences with the same CDR3. The chain recombines TRBV5-1 with TRBJ2-5; unclear D gene. Trimming pared 0 bases from V and 5 bases from J, leaving 8 bases between. Per germline, CDR1 SGHRS and CDR2 YFSETQ. This CDR3 comprises 13 residues. The CDR3, as DNA: TGCGCCAGCAGCTTGGGGCGAGCGGAGACCCAGTACTTC. Translation: CASSLGRAETQYF.

CDR3 protein: CASSLATGVNSPLHF. The DNA for the CDR3 is TGTGCCAGCAGCTTAGCCACAGGGGTCAATTCACCCCTCCACTTT. The chain couples TRBV7-6 to TRBJ1-6; 7 nucleotides match TRBD1. The germline V gene encodes CDR1 SGHVS and CDR2 FNYEAQ. The CDR3 is 15 amino acids. Trimming removed 0 bases from V and 7 bases from J; junction bases left unmatched: 3.

This sequence joins TRBV19 and TRBJ1-2; 7 nucleotides line up with TRBD1. The CDR3 runs 14 residues. Trimming cost V 6 bases and J 4 bases; bases outside gene matches: 8. Germline values: CDR1 LNHDA, CDR2 SQIVND (reference sequence). CDR3 DNA sequence: TGTGCCAGTAGAAGACGCGGACAGGTCTATGGCTACACCTTC. It specifies CASRRRGQVYGYTF. The full variable domain, in which reference TRBV19 and TRBJ1-2 provide the parts outside the CDR3, is DGGITQSPKYLFRKEGQNVTLSCEQNLNHDAMYWYRQDPGQGLRLIYYSQIVNDFQKGDIAEGYSVSREKKESFPLTVTSAQKNPTAFYLCASRRRGQVYGYTFGSGTRLTVV.

This chain uses TRBV29-1 with TRBJ2-1, with 8 bases lining up with TRBD2. This CDR3 has 20 amino acids. Per germline, CDR1 SQVTM and CDR2 ANQGSEA. Trimming at V came to 1 base and at J to 2 bases, leaving 19 bases not matched to a gene. This CDR3 reads CSVEGGERILFGGAYNEQFF. The CDR3 DNA follows: TGCAGCGTTGAAGGAGGTGAGCGAATCTTGTTCGGGGGGGCCTACAATGAGCAGTTCTTC.

This clone was seen just once. The J gene is TRBJ1-3, the V gene TRBV12-3 or TRBV12-4; D is ambiguous. This CDR3 has 12 amino acids. Trimming removed 7 bases at V and 4 bases at J, with 8 bases between. The DNA for the CDR3 is TGTGCCAGCACCCGAGAAGGAAACACCATATATTTT. Translated, it gives CASTREGNTIYF.

The chain joins TRBV11-2 to TRBJ2-1, with a tentative D call TRBD2 (5 bases). The germline V gene encodes CDR1 SGHAT and CDR2 FQNNGV. The germline V and J ends were trimmed by 5 bases and 4 bases, with 15 bases remaining between them. The CDR3 has 15 residues. The CDR3 loop reads CASSPRRWEYNEQFF. The CDR3 region has the DNA TGTGCCAGCAGCCCTAGGCGGTGGGAGTACAATGAGCAGTTCTTC.

This clone was counted only a few times. The chain couples TRBV7-6 to TRBJ2-3; TRBD2 aligns across 8 bases. From germline, CDR1 is SGHVS and CDR2 FNYEAQ. After removal of 4 bases from V and 1 base from J, the junction contained 4 bases not matched to a gene. The CDR3 has 15 residues. In nucleotides, the CDR3 is TGTGCCAGCAGCTGGCGAGCGGGGGGCACAGATACGCAGTATTTT. Amino acids: CASSWRAGGTDTQYF. Filled out from reference TRBV7-6 and TRBJ2-3, the complete variable domain reads GAGVSQSPRYKVTKRGQDVALRCDPISGHVSLYWYRQALGQGPEFLTYFNYEAQQDKSGLPNDRFSAERPEGSISTLTIQRTEQRDSAMYRCASSWRAGGTDTQYFGPGTRLTVL.

This chain uses TRBV19 with TRBJ1-1; 9 nucleotides agree with TRBD1. Germline CDR1 reads LNHDA; CDR2 reads SQIVND (reference sequence). J was trimmed by 11 bases and V by 5 bases; bases with no gene match: 12. The CDR3 totals 14 residues. CDR3 sequence (DNA): TGTGCCAGTAGTCCCCGGGACAGGGCAGGTCGTGCTTTCTTT. It encodes CASSPRDRAGRAFF. Full variable domain (rest looked up from reference TRBV19 and TRBJ1-1): DGGITQSPKYLFRKEGQNVTLSCEQNLNHDAMYWYRQDPGQGLRLIYYSQIVNDFQKGDIAEGYSVSREKKESFPLTVTSAQKNPTAFYLCASSPRDRAGRAFFGQGTRLTVV.

The chain joins TRBV25-1 to TRBJ1-1; D not resolved. Between the trimmed V and J ends, which lost 8 bases and 3 bases, there was a span of 13 bases. This CDR3 region has 13 residues. The germline CDR1 and CDR2 sequences are MGHDK and SYGVNS. The CDR3 region is CASLSGIDTEAFF. The CDR3 DNA follows: TGTGCCAGCCTGTCGGGGATTGACACTGAAGCTTTCTTT.

The genes are TRBV7-9 and TRBJ1-1; D perhaps matches TRBD1 (6 bases). The CDR3 is 13 residues long. The V end lost 1 base, the J end lost 11 bases, and 14 bases lay between the germline ends. Germline CDR1 SEHNR, CDR2 FQNEAQ (reference sequence). The CDR3 region is CASSLVQGRDAFF. CDR3 bases: TGTGCCAGCAGCTTAGTTCAGGGGAGAGACGCTTTCTTT. The whole variable domain, filled in from reference TRBV7-9 and TRBJ1-1, reads DTGVSQNPRHKITKRGQNVTFRCDPISEHNRLYWYRQTLGQGPEFLTYFQNEAQLEKSRLLSDRFSAERPKGSFSTLEIQRTEQGDSAMYLCASSLVQGRDAFFGQGTRLTVV.

This clone came up once. The chain links TRBV3-1 (or the pseudogene TRBV3-2) to TRBJ2-4; 9 nucleotides line up with TRBD1. This CDR3 region has 15 residues. The trim removed 1 base at V and 7 bases at J, leaving 5 bases unmatched. Looked up from germline, CDR1 is LGHDT and CDR2 is YNNKEL (reference sequence). The CDR3 DNA follows: TGTGCCAGCAGCCAAGGGACAGGGGCGGCGAACATTCAGTACTTC. Protein product: CASSQGTGAANIQYF.

The rearrangement links TRBV24-1 to TRBJ2-1, with a weak D call TRBD2 (6 bases). Germline V CDR1 and CDR2: KGHDR, SFDVKD. The CDR3 sequence is 15 residues long. The germline V and J ends were trimmed by 4 bases and 0 bases, with 9 bases remaining between them. As DNA, the CDR3 is TGTGCCACCAGTGAAGTCGGGAGCTCCTACAATGAGCAGTTCTTC. Its protein product is CATSEVGSSYNEQFF.

The gene calls are TRBV10-3 and TRBJ1-2, with a weak D call TRBD1 (5 bases). Germline V lookup: CDR1 ENHRY, CDR2 SYGVKD. Trimming removed 4 bases from V and 2 bases from J, with 5 bases in between. This CDR3 region has 12 residues. CDR3 DNA: TGTGCCATCAGTGGGACAAACTATGGCTACACCTTC. Its protein is CAISGTNYGYTF.

Remarks on this clone: A far larger clone is a single base away, which makes a read error likely. The same CDR3 is also encoded by other DNA sequences in this sample. The chain joins TRBV2 to TRBJ2-5; 15 bases match TRBD2. There are 15 residues in the CDR3. CDR1 SNHLY and CDR2 FYNNEI come from the germline V gene. J gave up 7 bases and V 11 bases, and 11 bases lay outside the gene matches. For the CDR3, the DNA is TGTGCCTGCGGCTGGACTAGCGGGGGGGCGGGGACCCAGTACTTC. This codes for CACGWTSGGAGTQYF.

The chain joins TRBV24-1 to TRBJ2-1, with 10 bases lining up with TRBD1. This CDR3 region has 17 residues. Germline-derived CDR1 and CDR2 are KGHDR and SFDVKD. V gave up 3 bases and J gave up 5 bases; unmatched junction bases: 9. In DNA, the CDR3 is TGTGCCACCAGTGATGCTTACGGGACAGGGGATAACAATGAGCAGTTCTTC. The encoded protein is CATSDAYGTGDNNEQFF.

The V and J genes are TRBV6-5 and TRBJ1-2, with D uncertain. V lost 0 bases to trimming and J lost 8 bases, with 13 bases between them. CDR1 and CDR2 from the germline V gene are MNHEY and SVGAGI. This CDR3 spans 14 amino acids. The CDR3 sequence is CASSYSNSGFGYTF. The DNA for the CDR3 is TGTGCCAGCAGTTACTCGAACAGCGGGTTCGGCTACACCTTC.

The chain has TRBV5-4 and TRBJ1-6; TRBD1 agrees at 7 bases. V was pared by 0 bases and J by 7 bases, with 1 base of the junction left unmatched. Germline-derived CDR1 and CDR2 are SGHNT and YYREEE (reference sequence). This CDR3 has 14 amino acids. CDR3 sequence (DNA): TGTGCCAGCAGCTTGGGACAGGGAAATTCACCCCTCCACTTT. Translated: CASSLGQGNSPLHF.

V and J are TRBV13 and TRBJ1-4, with 11 positions matching TRBD1. The CDR3 is 16 amino acids. V lost 4 bases to trimming and J lost 7 bases; unmatched junction nucleotides: 8. Per germline, CDR1 PRHDT and CDR2 FYEKMQ (reference sequence). The CDR3 DNA follows: TGTGCCAGCAGCTCGGGACAGGGGGTCACAGGTGAAAAACTGTTTTTT. Amino acid sequence: CASSSGQGVTGEKLFF.

The rearrangement uses TRBV18 and TRBJ2-7; perhaps TRBD1 as D (5 bases). The CDR3 is 14 amino acids. Germline CDR1 and CDR2: KGHSH and LQKENI. V shed 6 bases and J shed 9 bases, with 21 bases lying between them. DNA for the CDR3: TGTGCCAGCTCGAAAGACATAGGGGCCGGAAGGCAGTACGTC. It encodes CASSKDIGAGRQYV.